This T cell receptor beta chain was identified during a study of blood T cells in healthy people across ages. The V and J ends lost 1 base and 3 bases respectively, with 13 bases between them. CDR1 is LGHDT and CDR2 is YNNKEL in the germline V gene (reference sequence). The CDR3 consists of 16 residues. Primers used in a second PCR of roughly 6 to 12 cycles were a sample-barcoded 5' primer and a J-beta primer mix. MiXCR was run by TCRdb on the 5' RACE reads, yielding one entry per CDR3 protein. Among about 970,000 distinct CDR3 sequences, around 54% were seen once, and the ten largest hold roughly a fifth.

This sequence joins TRBV3-1 and TRBJ1-5; D ambiguous. The TCR was taken from a woman aged 55-70 years in good health. The sequencing sample was made of blood. The CDR3 region is CASSQGSPSTNQPQHF. In nucleotides, the CDR3 is TGTGCCAGCAGCCAAGGTTCACCGTCTACCAATCAGCCCCAGCATTTT.